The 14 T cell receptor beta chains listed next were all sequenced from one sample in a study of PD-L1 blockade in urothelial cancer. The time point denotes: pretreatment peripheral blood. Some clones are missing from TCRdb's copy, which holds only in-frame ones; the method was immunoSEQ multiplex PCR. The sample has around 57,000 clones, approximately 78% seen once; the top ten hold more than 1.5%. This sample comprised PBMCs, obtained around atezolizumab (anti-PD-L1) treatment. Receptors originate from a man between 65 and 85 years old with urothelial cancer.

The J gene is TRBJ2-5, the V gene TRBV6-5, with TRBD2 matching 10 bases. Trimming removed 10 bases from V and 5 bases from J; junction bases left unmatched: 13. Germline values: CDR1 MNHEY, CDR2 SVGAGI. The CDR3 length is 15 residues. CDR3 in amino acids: CATLRLAGGDETQYF. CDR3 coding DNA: TGTGCCACCTTACGGTTAGCGGGAGGAGATGAGACCCAGTACTTC.

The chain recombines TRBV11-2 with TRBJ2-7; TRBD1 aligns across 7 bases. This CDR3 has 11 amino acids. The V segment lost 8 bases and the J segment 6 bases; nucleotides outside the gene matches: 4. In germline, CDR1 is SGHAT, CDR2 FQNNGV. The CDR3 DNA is TGTGCCAGCGCTCAGGGGGTCGAGCAGTACTTC. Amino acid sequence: CASAQGVEQYF.

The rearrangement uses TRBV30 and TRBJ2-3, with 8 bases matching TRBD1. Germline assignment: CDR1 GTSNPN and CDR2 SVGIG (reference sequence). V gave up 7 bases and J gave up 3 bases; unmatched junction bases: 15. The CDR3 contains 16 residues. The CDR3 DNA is TGTGCCTCATACCGGGGCCAGGGGGCGCGGACAGATACGCAGTATTTT. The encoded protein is CASYRGQGARTDTQYF.

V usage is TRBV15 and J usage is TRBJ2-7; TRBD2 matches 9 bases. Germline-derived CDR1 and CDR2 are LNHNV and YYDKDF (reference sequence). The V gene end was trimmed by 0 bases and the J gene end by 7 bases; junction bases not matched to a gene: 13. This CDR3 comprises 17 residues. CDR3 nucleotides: TGTGCCACCAGCAGAGATCGACCGGCGGGAGGGCCGAGGGAGCAGTACTTC. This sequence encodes CATSRDRPAGGPREQYF.

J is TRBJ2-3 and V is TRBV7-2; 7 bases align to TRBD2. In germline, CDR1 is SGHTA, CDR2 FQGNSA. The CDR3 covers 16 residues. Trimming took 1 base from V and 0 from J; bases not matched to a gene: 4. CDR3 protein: CASSLGNSGSTDTQYF. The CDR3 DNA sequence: TGTGCCAGCAGCTTAGGGAATAGCGGGAGCACAGATACGCAGTATTTT.

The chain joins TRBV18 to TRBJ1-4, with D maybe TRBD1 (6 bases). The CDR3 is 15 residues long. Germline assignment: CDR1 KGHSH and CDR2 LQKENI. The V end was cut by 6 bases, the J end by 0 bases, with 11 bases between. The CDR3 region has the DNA TGTGCCAGCTCGGAACAGGGTGCAACTAATGAAAAACTGTTTTTT. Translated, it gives CASSEQGATNEKLFF.

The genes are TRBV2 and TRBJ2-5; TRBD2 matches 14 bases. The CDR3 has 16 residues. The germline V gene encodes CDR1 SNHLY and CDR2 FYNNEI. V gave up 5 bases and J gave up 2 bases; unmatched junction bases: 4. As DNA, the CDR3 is TGTGCCAGCAGTAAAGGGACTAGCGGGAGACAAGAGACCCAGTACTTC. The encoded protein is CASSKGTSGRQETQYF.

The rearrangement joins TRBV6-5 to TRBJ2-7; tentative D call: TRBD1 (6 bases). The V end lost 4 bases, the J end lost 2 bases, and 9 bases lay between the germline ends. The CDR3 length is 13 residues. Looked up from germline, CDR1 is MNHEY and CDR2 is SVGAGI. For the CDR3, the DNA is TGTGCCAGCAGTTTCGGGACAACCTACGAGCAGTACTTC. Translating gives CASSFGTTYEQYF.

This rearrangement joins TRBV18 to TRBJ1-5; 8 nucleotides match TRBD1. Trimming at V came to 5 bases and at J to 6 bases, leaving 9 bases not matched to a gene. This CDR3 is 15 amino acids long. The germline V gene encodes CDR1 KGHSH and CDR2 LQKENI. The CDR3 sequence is CASSSTTGAGQPQHF. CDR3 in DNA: TGTGCCAGCTCATCTACGACAGGGGCGGGTCAGCCCCAGCATTTT.

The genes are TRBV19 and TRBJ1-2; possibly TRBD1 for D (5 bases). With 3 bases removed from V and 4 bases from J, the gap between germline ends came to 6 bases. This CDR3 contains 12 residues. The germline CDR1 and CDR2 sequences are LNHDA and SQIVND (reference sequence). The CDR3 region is CASSIDSYGYTF. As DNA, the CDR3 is TGTGCCAGTAGTATCGACAGCTATGGCTACACCTTC.

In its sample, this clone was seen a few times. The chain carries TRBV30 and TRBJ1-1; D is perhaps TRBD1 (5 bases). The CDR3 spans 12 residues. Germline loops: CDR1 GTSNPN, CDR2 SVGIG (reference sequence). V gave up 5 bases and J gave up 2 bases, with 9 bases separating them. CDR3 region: CAWSGVNTEAFF. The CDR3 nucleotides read TGTGCCTGGTCGGGGGTTAACACTGAAGCTTTCTTT.

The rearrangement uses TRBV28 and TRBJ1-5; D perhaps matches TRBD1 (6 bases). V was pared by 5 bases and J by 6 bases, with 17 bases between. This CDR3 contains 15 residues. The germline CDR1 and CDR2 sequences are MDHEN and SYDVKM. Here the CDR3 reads CASSVGTLVGQPQHF. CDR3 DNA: TGTGCCAGCAGTGTCGGGACATTGGTTGGTCAGCCCCAGCATTTT.

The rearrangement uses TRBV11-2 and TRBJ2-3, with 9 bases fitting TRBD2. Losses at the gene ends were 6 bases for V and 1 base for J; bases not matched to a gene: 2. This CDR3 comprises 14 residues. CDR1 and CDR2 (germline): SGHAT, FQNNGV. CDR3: CASRSSGGTDTQYF. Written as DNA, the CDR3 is TGTGCCAGCAGGTCTAGCGGGGGCACAGATACGCAGTATTTT.

The CDR3 reads CASSLIDRGSAEEAFF. CDR3 nucleotides: TGTGCCAGCAGCCTCATTGACAGGGGGTCCGCGGAGGAAGCTTTCTTT. The chain couples TRBV5-6 to TRBJ1-1; 9 nucleotides agree with TRBD1. With 4 bases clipped from V and 8 bases from J, the junction kept 15 bases outside the gene matches. This CDR3 is 16 amino acids long. CDR1 and CDR2 from the germline V gene are SGHDT and YYEEEE.